The clone carrying this T cell receptor (beta chain) came up a few times. The germline V and J ends were trimmed by 4 bases and 7 bases, with 5 bases remaining between them. The length of the CDR3 is 10 residues. Germline loops: CDR1 SQVTM, CDR2 ANQGSEA. These data come from a study of somatic mutations in cytotoxic T cells in rheumatoid arthritis. Original handling: Patient CD8+ clones bigger than 1% seldom lined up with published virus-specific TCRB sequences. Clones were read by immunoSEQ multiplex PCR, and TCRdb kept only the in-frame ones, dropping some. Clonal size and the V and J genes are those of that table, whereas D and trimming came from the DNA. The data contain over 7,000 clones, 75% to 85% of them seen just once; the ten biggest clones take up nearly 5%.

This sequence originates from an adult with rheumatoid arthritis. The chain links TRBV29-1 to TRBJ2-1; D unresolved. Sequenced: CD8+ T cells sorted from blood. The CDR3 is CSVAGNEQFF. The CDR3 DNA reads TGCAGCGTTGCCGGGAATGAGCAGTTCTTC.